These 7 T cell receptor beta chains came from one sample sequenced in a study of a mutant IDH1 vaccine in newly diagnosed glioma. These receptors' antigens are unknown. Regarding time point: week 35, safety follow-up. Topical imiquimod accompanied each vaccine dose, which consisted of 300 ug of mutant IDH1 20-mer peptide. Sequencing used immunoSEQ multiplex PCR; TCRdb keeps in-frame clones, though not all of them. Altogether 50,000 to 70,000 clones are present, roughly 74% being singletons, with the ten largest covering about 4.9%. The specimen was PBMCs, collected from a glioma patient whose treatment included an IDH1 peptide vaccine. These receptors came from a man aged 50-60 years with glioma.

This chain connects TRBV5-5 to TRBJ1-6; TRBD1 is a possible D gene (6 bases). V lost 0 bases to trimming and J lost 7 bases, with 11 bases between them. The CDR3 runs 15 residues. Germline V CDR1 and CDR2: SGHKS, YYEKEE (reference sequence). The DNA of the CDR3 is TGTGCCAGCAGCTTGGAGGGGGGTGTGAATTCACCCCTCCACTTT. It codes for CASSLEGGVNSPLHF.

The chain uses TRBV18 and TRBJ1-2; perhaps TRBD1 as D (5 bases). This CDR3 region has 14 residues. Trimming took off 5 bases at V and 6 bases at J, with 16 bases between the two ends. Per germline, CDR1 KGHSH and CDR2 LQKENI. Written as DNA, the CDR3 is TGTGCCAGCTCATTACCAGGGACGGGGCATGGCTACACCTTC. Protein: CASSLPGTGHGYTF.

A note on this clone: The junction does not match germline at one end; this may be a read error. The chain employs TRBV7-8 and TRBJ1-5; possible D gene TRBD1, 5 bases. The CDR3 runs to 14 residues. CDR1 and CDR2 (germline): SGHVS, FQNEAQ. The CDR3 region has the DNA TGTGCCAGCAGGTTAGGGGCGGACAATCAGCCCCAGCATTTT. This translates into CASRLGADNQPQHF. Based on the CDR3 plus reference TRBV7-8 and TRBJ1-5, the full variable domain is GAGVSQSPRYKVAKRGQDVALRCDPISGHVSLFWYQQALGQGPEFLTYFQNEAQLDKSGLPSDRFFAERPEGSVSTLKIQRTQQEDSAVYLCASRLGADNQPQHFGDGTRLSIL.

The chain recombines TRBV7-9 with TRBJ1-1, with D hard to call. Looked up from germline, CDR1 is SEHNR and CDR2 is FQNEAQ (reference sequence). There are 12 residues in the CDR3. V lost 5 bases to trimming and J lost 12 bases, with 16 bases between them. The CDR3 spells CASSVDRLQTFF. Written as DNA, the CDR3 is TGTGCCAGCAGCGTCGACCGGTTGCAGACTTTCTTT. The whole variable domain, filled in from reference TRBV7-9 and TRBJ1-1, reads DTGVSQNPRHKITKRGQNVTFRCDPISEHNRLYWYRQTLGQGPEFLTYFQNEAQLEKSRLLSDRFSAERPKGSFSTLEIQRTEQGDSAMYLCASSVDRLQTFFGQGTRLTVV.

This clone turned up a few times. The V and J genes are TRBV7-2 and TRBJ1-1; D gene ambiguous. The V end was cut by 4 bases, the J end by 3 bases, with 9 bases between. The CDR3 contains 13 residues. Germline CDR1 is SGHTA and CDR2 is FQGNSA. The CDR3 reads CASSSQSHTEAFF. The CDR3 DNA reads as TGTGCCAGCAGCTCCCAGAGCCACACTGAAGCTTTCTTT. Based on the CDR3 plus reference TRBV7-2 and TRBJ1-1, the full variable domain is GAGVSQSPSNKVTEKGKDVELRCDPISGHTALYWYRQSLGQGLEFLIYFQGNSAPDKSGLPSDRFSAERTGGSVSTLTIQRTQQEDSAVYLCASSSQSHTEAFFGQGTRLTVV.

V usage is TRBV6-5 and J usage is TRBJ2-7; 8 bases agree with TRBD1. Per the germline V gene, CDR1 is MNHEY and CDR2 is SVGAGI. The CDR3 consists of 14 residues. V trimming: 6 bases; J trimming: 3 bases; junction bases outside the gene matches: 7. The CDR3 loop reads CASSEVQGGYEQYF. The DNA of the CDR3 is TGTGCCAGCAGCGAAGTACAGGGGGGCTACGAGCAGTACTTC.

This clone was seen more than once but under ten times. V gene TRBV30 combines with J gene TRBJ1-5; D not resolved. Germline V lookup: CDR1 GTSNPN, CDR2 SVGIG (reference sequence). The CDR3 consists of 14 residues. V was trimmed by 0 bases and J by 3 bases, leaving 9 bases between them. The CDR3 region is CAWSVNNYNQPQHF. The CDR3 DNA sequence: TGTGCCTGGAGTGTTAACAACTACAATCAGCCCCAGCATTTT.